These T cell receptor beta chains were read from a single sample in a study of T cells in localized non-small cell lung cancer. Clones were sequenced by immunoSEQ multiplex PCR, and TCRdb holds only the in-frame ones, with some missing. The sample lists fewer than 100,000 clones; roughly 90% were seen once. Sequencing used peripheral blood, obtained before any cancer treatment. These receptors came from a man aged 35-69 years with stage I squamous cell lung carcinoma. CDR3s include the opening cysteine and the closing phenylalanine or tryptophan. D genes are given only for firm matches. The size field is filled for only some rows; it gives once, few, many or a size class.

TRBJ1-5	TRBV6-1	-	-	TGTGCCAGCACTACACCCGATCAGCCCCAGCATTTT	CASTTPDQPQHF
TRBJ2-7	TRBV5-1	-	-	TGCGCCAGCAGCTTGGGTAGGGACGAGCAGTACTTC	CASSLGRDEQYF
TRBJ1-6	TRBV7-9	-	-	TGTGCCAGCAGCTTAGTCGGGACGCAAAATTCACCCCTCCACTTT	CASSLVGTQNSPLHF
TRBJ1-2	TRBV5-8	TRBD1	-	TGTGCCAGCAGCTTGATACAGGGGGCAGGGAACTATGGCTACACCTTC	CASSLIQGAGNYGYTF
TRBJ2-2	TRBV9	TRBD2	once	TGTGCCAGCAGCACGACTAGCGGGGGGAACACCGGGGAGCTGTTTTTT	CASSTTSGGNTGELFF
TRBJ1-2	TRBV23-1	TRBD1	-	TGCGCCAGCAGTCAACAGGGGGCGCGAGACTATGGCTACACCTTC	CASSQQGARDYGYTF
TRBJ2-3	TRBV10-2	-	-	TGCGCCAGCAGGGGACCCACAGATACGCAGTATTTT	CASRGPTDTQYF
TRBJ1-2	TRBV5-1	TRBD1	-	TGCGCCACACGGGACAGCGGAAACTATGGCTACACCTTC	CATRDSGNYGYTF
TRBJ1-2	TRBV28	TRBD1	once	TGTGCCAGCAGTATGGGGACAGGGCTTAGGTATGGCTACACCTTC	CASSMGTGLRYGYTF
TRBJ2-7	TRBV9	-	-	TGTGCCAGCAGCGTAGGAGGGGACTGGAGCTCCTACGAGCAGTACTTC	CASSVGGDWSSYEQYF